This T cell receptor (beta chain) was retrieved from a study of blood T cell repertoires in COVID-19. V shed 7 bases and J shed 0 bases, with 10 bases lying between them. The CDR3 consists of 14 residues. The germline CDR1 and CDR2 sequences are SNHLY and FYNNEI. TCRdb keeps only in-frame clones here, not all; method: immunoSEQ multiplex PCR. The sample lists approximately 150,000 clones; 81% were seen once. This sequence originates from a woman between 35 and 50 years old with acute COVID-19. The source material was PBMCs or T cells enriched from blood (not recorded which). The genes are TRBV2 and TRBJ1-3; D is uncertain. The CDR3 spells CASIHPASGNTIYF. CDR3 bases: TGTGCCAGCATACATCCCGCCTCTGGAAACACCATATATTTT.